Reported below is one T cell receptor (beta chain). Its antigen is currently unknown. A read error may account for a junction end that differs from germline. The record originates from a study of T cell repertoires in cytomegalovirus infection. In germline, CDR1 is MNHEY, CDR2 SMNVEV (reference sequence). The CDR3 extends over 14 amino acids. One entry per CDR3 protein results from TCRdb running MiXCR on the reads. Of thousands of distinct CDR3 sequences listed, approximately 58% are singletons. This rearrangement joins TRBV27 to TRBJ1-2; 11 bases agree with TRBD1. The sequence was collected from a human donor in good health (CMV status not recorded). Some clones in this sample may be carry-over from other donors' samples. Sequences were obtained from PBMCs, sequenced either directly or after in vitro stimulation (not recorded which). As DNA, the CDR3 is TGTGCCAGCAGTCCTGGACAGGGGGCCGGTGGCGACAACTTC. Protein: CASSPGQGAGGDNF.